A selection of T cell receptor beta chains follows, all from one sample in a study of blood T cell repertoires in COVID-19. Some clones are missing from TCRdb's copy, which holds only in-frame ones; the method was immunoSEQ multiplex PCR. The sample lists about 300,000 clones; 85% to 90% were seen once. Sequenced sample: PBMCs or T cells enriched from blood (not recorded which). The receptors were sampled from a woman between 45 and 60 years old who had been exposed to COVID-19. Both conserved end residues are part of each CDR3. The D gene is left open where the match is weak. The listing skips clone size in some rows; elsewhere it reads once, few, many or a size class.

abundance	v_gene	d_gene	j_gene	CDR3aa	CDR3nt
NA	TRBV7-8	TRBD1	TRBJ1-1	CASSPDRGPGRTEAFF	TGTGCCAGCAGCCCCGATAGGGGGCCGGGGCGGACTGAAGCTTTCTTT
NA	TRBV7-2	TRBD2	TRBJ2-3	CASSLAFGGGADTQYF	TGTGCCAGCAGCTTAGCGTTCGGCGGGGGAGCAGATACGCAGTATTTT
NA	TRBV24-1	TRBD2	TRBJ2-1	CATSDPWASGNNEQFF	TGTGCCACCAGTGATCCCTGGGCTAGCGGGAACAATGAGCAGTTCTTC
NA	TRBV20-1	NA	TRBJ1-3	CSASGESSGNTIYF	TGCAGTGCTAGTGGCGAGAGCTCTGGAAACACCATATATTTT
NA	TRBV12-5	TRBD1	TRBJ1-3	CASGRGTGGGNTIYF	TGTGCTAGTGGACGAGGGACAGGGGGTGGAAACACCATATATTTT
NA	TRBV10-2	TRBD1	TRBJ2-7	CASRTGQGPQFEQYF	TGCGCCAGCAGGACAGGACAGGGACCCCAATTTGAGCAGTACTTC
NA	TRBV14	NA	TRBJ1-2	CASSQDKGTAGYGYTF	TGTGCCAGCAGCCAAGATAAGGGGACGGCGGGATATGGCTACACCTTC
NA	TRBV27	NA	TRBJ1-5	CASGLTYSNQPQHF	TGTGCCAGTGGACTGACCTATAGCAATCAGCCCCAGCATTTT
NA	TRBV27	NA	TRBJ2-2	CASRSGGNTGELFF	TGTGCCAGCAGGTCCGGGGGGAACACCGGGGAGCTGTTTTTT
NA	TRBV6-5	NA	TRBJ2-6	CASEGGSSGANVLTF	TGTGCCAGCGAGGGGGGGAGCTCTGGGGCCAACGTCCTGACTTTC
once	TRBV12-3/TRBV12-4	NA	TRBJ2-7	CASSFSHEQYF	TGTGCCAGCAGCTTTTCCCACGAGCAGTACTTC
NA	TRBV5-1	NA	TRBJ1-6	CASRSQDTYNSPLHF	TGCGCCAGCAGAAGCCAGGACACCTATAATTCACCCCTCCACTTT
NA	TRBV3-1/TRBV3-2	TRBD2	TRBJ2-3	CASSLAVAGSSTDTQYF	TGTGCCAGCAGTCTAGCGGTTGCGGGCTCTAGCACAGATACGCAGTATTTT
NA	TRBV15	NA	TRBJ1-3	CATSRGRGNTIYF	TGTGCCACCAGCAGAGGGAGAGGAAACACCATATATTTT
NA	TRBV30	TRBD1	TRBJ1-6	CAWSVQGALYNSPLHF	TGTGCCTGGAGTGTACAGGGGGCGCTTTATAATTCACCCCTCCACTTT
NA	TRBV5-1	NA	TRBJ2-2	CASSLIGQKNTGELFF	TGCGCCAGCAGCTTGATTGGGCAGAAGAACACCGGGGAGCTGTTTTTT
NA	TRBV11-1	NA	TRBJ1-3	CASSIGTLLSGNTIYF	TGTGCCAGCAGCATCGGGACACTGCTCTCTGGAAACACCATATATTTT
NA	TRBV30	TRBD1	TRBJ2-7	CAWSVLRTGDYEQYF	TGTGCCTGGAGTGTACTTCGGACAGGAGACTACGAGCAGTACTTC
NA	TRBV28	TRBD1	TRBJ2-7	CASSSGGYEQYF	TGTGCCAGCAGTTCAGGGGGCTACGAGCAGTACTTC
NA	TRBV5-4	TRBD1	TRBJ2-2	CASSLPGQGFEAGELFF	TGTGCCAGCAGCCTACCGGGACAGGGCTTTGAGGCCGGGGAGCTGTTTTTT
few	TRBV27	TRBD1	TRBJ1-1	CASSYLQGPARNTEAFF	TGTGCCAGCAGTTATTTACAGGGGCCAGCTAGGAACACTGAAGCTTTCTTT
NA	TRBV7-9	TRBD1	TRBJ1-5	CASSSSRTGRNQPQHF	TGTGCCAGCAGCTCAAGCAGGACAGGGAGGAATCAGCCCCAGCATTTT
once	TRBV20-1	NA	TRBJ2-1	CSAPVYSEQFF	TGCAGTGCCCCTGTATACAGTGAGCAGTTCTTC
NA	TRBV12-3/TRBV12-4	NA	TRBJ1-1	CASSLRGAEAFF	TGTGCCAGCAGTCTACGGGGGGCTGAAGCTTTCTTT
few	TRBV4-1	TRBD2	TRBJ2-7	CASSQDHSGGYEQYF	TGCGCCAGCAGCCAAGATCACAGCGGGGGCTACGAGCAGTACTTC
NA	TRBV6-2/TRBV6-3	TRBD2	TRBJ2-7	CASSPPKRGGLPYEQYF	TGTGCCAGCAGCCCCCCAAAGCGGGGAGGCTTACCCTACGAGCAGTACTTC
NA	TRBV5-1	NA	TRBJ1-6	CASSQWYEGEINSPLHF	TGCGCCAGCAGCCAATGGTACGAGGGAGAGATTAATTCACCCCTCCACTTT
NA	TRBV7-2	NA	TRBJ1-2	CASTLTDRLRYGYTF	TGTGCCAGCACCTTAACTGACAGGTTGAGGTATGGCTACACCTTC
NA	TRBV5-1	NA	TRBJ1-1	CASSFEGVVNTEAFF	TGCGCCAGCAGCTTCGAGGGAGTGGTGAACACTGAAGCTTTCTTT
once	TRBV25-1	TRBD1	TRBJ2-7	CASRAGTGNYEQYF	TGTGCCAGCAGAGCCGGGACAGGGAACTACGAGCAGTACTTC
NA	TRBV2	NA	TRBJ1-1	CASRGQGWRFTEAFF	TGTGCCAGCAGAGGGCAGGGGTGGCGGTTTACTGAAGCTTTCTTT
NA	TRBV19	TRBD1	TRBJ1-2	CASTVGTDYGYTF	TGTGCCAGTACCGTAGGGACAGACTATGGCTACACCTTC
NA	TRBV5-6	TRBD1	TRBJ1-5	CASSLYLGGGGQPQHF	TGTGCCAGCAGCTTGTATCTCGGAGGGGGCGGTCAGCCCCAGCATTTT
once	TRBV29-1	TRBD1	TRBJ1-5	CSVGDSSNQPQHF	TGCAGCGTTGGGGACAGCAGCAATCAGCCCCAGCATTTT
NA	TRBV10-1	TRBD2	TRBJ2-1	CASSETQRGDNEQFF	TGCGCCAGCAGTGAGACGCAGCGGGGCGACAATGAGCAGTTCTTC
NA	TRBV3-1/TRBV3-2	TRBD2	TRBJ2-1	CASSQEERGLHNEQFF	TGTGCCAGCAGCCAAGAGGAGCGGGGGCTCCACAATGAGCAGTTCTTC
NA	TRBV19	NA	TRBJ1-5	CASSIAFMMGAQPQHF	TGTGCCAGTAGTATAGCTTTTATGATGGGGGCCCAGCCCCAGCATTTT
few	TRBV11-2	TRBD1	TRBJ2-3	CASSRDRGLSDTQYF	TGTGCCAGCAGCCGGGACAGGGGGCTCTCAGATACGCAGTATTTT
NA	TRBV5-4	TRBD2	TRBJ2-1	CASSKRTSGGAFYNEQFF	TGTGCCAGCAGCAAGCGGACTAGCGGGGGGGCCTTCTACAATGAGCAGTTCTTC
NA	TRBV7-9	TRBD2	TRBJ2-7	CASSLKSGGYEQYF	TGTGCCAGCAGCTTAAAAAGCGGGGGCTACGAGCAGTACTTC
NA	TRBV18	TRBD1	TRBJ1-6	CASSRGQGGDSPLHF	TGTGCCAGCTCCCGAGGACAGGGAGGGGACTCACCCCTCCACTTT
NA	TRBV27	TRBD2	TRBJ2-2	CASSTTRGLAGGKELFF	TGTGCCAGCAGTACAACCCGGGGACTAGCGGGGGGAAAGGAGCTGTTTTTT
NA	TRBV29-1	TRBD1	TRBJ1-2	CSVASRDRAYGYTF	TGCAGCGTTGCGTCCCGGGACAGGGCTTACGGCTACACCTTC